This T cell receptor beta chain stems from a study of blood T cell repertoires in COVID-19. Study summary: Some COVID-19 samples were acute and others convalescent; all came from the United States, Italy and Spain. In each case, the material was cDNA or gDNA derived from T cells, B-cell-depleted T cells, or PBMCs.

V gave up 2 bases and J gave up 2 bases; unmatched junction bases: 8. Germline assignment: CDR1 SGHTA and CDR2 FQGNSA. The CDR3 runs to 16 residues. Authors' data handling: How many nucleated cells were present was estimated from reference gene primer amplification. Sequencing used immunoSEQ multiplex PCR; TCRdb keeps in-frame clones, though not all of them. V and J calls plus clone size are reproduced from that table; the DNA served to infer D and trimming. The profile shows about 88,000 clones, about 70% of them singletons. The J gene is TRBJ2-7, the V gene TRBV7-2; 8 nucleotides match TRBD2. This TCR came from a woman in her fifties or sixties in a cohort sampled during active or convalescent COVID-19. The sample was peripheral blood. CDR3 protein: CASSLFGGGLTYEQYF. Written as DNA, the CDR3 is TGTGCCAGCAGCTTATTCGGCGGGGGGTTAACCTACGAGCAGTACTTC.